This entry features one TCR beta chain sequence. These data come from a study of blood T cell repertoires in COVID-19. Whole-study context: Samples of COVID-19 (acute and convalescent) were obtained from the United States, Italy and Spain. Nucleic acid was either cDNA or gDNA, and it came from T cells, B-cell-depleted T cells, or PBMCs.

CDR3 length: 14 amino acids. V lost 5 bases and J lost 0; bases outside the gene matches: 4. CDR1 SNHLY and CDR2 FYNNEI come from the germline V gene. In the authors' methods: Scientists estimated how many nucleated cells there were by amplifying reference gene primers. The assay was immunoSEQ multiplex PCR, and TCRdb's table has in-frame clones only and misses some. The V and J calls and clone size were taken over from that table, and D and trimming were inferred from the DNA. The sample has about 160,000 clones, over 80% seen once. This chain joins TRBV2 and TRBJ2-7; 7 positions match TRBD1. The sequence was collected from a woman in her forties or fifties with acute or convalescent COVID-19. The specimen sequenced was peripheral blood. This CDR3 reads CASSQDRSSYEQYF. CDR3 coding DNA: TGTGCCAGCAGTCAGGACAGGAGCTCCTACGAGCAGTACTTC.